The table lists the clone carrying this T cell receptor (beta chain) with many counts. The CDR3 spans 14 residues. Germline V gene lookup returns CDR1 SGHRS and CDR2 YFSETQ. V was cut by 3 bases and J by 0 bases, with 7 bases left in between. 5'RACE with 10-nucleotide random UMIs generated the cDNA. TCRdb called the 5' RACE reads again in MiXCR, with one record for every CDR3 protein. The data hold roughly 62,000 distinct CDR3 sequences, with around 2.3% observed a single time. This sample is part of a study of neurological immune-mediated disorders. The clonotype comes from a man aged 50 or older with multiple sclerosis. Sequenced: PBMCs. This rearrangement joins TRBV5-1 to TRBJ2-1; D is undetermined. This chain's CDR3 is CASSSDTSYNEQFF. The DNA for the CDR3 is TGCGCCAGCAGCTCGGATACCTCCTACAATGAGCAGTTCTTC. The full variable domain, its missing parts supplied by reference TRBV5-1 and TRBJ2-1, is KAGVTQTPRYLIKTRGQQVTLSCSPISGHRSVSWYQQTPGQGLQFLFEYFSETQRNKGNFPGRFSGRQFSNSRSEMNVSTLELGDSALYLCASSSDTSYNEQFFGPGTRLTVL.